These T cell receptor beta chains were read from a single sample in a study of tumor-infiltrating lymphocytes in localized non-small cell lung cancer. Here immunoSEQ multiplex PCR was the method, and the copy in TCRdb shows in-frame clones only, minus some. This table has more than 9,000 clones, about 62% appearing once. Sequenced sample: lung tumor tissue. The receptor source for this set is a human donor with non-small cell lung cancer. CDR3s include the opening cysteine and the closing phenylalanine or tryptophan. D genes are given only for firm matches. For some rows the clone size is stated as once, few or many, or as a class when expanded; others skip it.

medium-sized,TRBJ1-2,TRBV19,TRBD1,CASSIRSGGTSGGYTF,TGTGCCAGTAGTATTCGGTCAGGGGGCACTTCGGGCGGCTACACCTTC
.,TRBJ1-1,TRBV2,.,CASSEGRNTEAFF,TGTGCCAGCAGTGAAGGGAGGAACACTGAAGCTTTCTTT
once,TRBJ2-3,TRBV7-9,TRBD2,CASSLGGTSGIYTQYF,TGTGCCAGCAGCTTAGGTGGGACTAGCGGGATATATACGCAGTATTTT
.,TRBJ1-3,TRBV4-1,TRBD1,CASSATGTGGNTIYF,TGCGCCAGCAGCGCGACCGGGACAGGCGGAAACACCATATATTTT
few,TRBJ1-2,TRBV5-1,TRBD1,CASSPRGTGVYGYTF,TGCGCCAGCAGCCCACGAGGGACAGGCGTCTATGGCTACACCTTC
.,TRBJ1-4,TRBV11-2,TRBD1,CASSLRSGTVSEKLFF,TGTGCCAGCAGCTTAAGGTCCGGGACAGTAAGCGAAAAACTGTTTTTT
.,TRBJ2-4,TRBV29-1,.,CSTWDGRIKYF,TGCAGCACCTGGGACGGTCGTATAAAGTACTTC
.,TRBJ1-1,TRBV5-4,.,CASSRKGKATEAFF,TGTGCCAGCAGCCGTAAGGGTAAGGCGACTGAAGCTTTCTTT
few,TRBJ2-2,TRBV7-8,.,CASSPEGGATTGELFF,TGTGCCAGCAGTCCAGAGGGGGGCGCGACCACCGGGGAGCTGTTTTTT
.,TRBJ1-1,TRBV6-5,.,CASNMGAGTEAFF,TGTGCCAGCAACATGGGGGCGGGCACTGAAGCTTTCTTT
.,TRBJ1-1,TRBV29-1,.,CSAQEAVNTEAFF,TGCAGCGCCCAAGAGGCGGTGAACACTGAAGCTTTCTTT
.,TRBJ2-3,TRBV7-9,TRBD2,CASSLDSTSGTDTQYF,TGTGCCAGCAGCTTAGATTCGACTAGCGGCACAGATACGCAGTATTTT
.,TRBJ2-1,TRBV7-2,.,CASSLEAEVYNEQFF,TGTGCCAGCAGCTTAGAGGCAGAGGTCTACAATGAGCAGTTCTTC
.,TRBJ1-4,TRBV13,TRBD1,CASSTRQGDEKLFF,TGTGCCAGCAGCACACGACAGGGAGACGAAAAACTGTTTTTT
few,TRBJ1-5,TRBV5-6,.,CASSPRGQPQHF,TGTGCCAGCAGCCCGCGGGGACAGCCCCAGCATTTT
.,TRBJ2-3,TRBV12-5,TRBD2,CASGLEPGGCTDTQYF,TGTGCTAGTGGTTTGGAGCCCGGGGGGTGCACAGATACGCAGTATTTT
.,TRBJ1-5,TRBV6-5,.,CASSYSVQPGTPQHF,TGTGCCAGCAGTTACTCGGTCCAGCCCGGGACGCCCCAGCATTTT
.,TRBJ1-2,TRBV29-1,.,CSVGQDYGYTF,TGCAGCGTTGGACAGGACTATGGCTACACCTTC
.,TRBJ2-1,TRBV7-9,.,CASSFTYRPEGNEQFF,TGTGCCAGCAGCTTTACTTATAGGCCGGAGGGCAATGAGCAGTTCTTC
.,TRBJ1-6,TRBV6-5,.,CASRARGSYNSPLHF,TGTGCCAGCAGAGCGAGGGGCTCCTATAATTCACCCCTCCACTTT
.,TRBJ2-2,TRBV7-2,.,CASRKNLANTGELFF,TGTGCCAGCAGAAAAAACCTGGCGAACACCGGGGAGCTGTTTTTT
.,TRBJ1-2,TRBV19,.,CASSIQGLYGYTF,TGTGCCAGTAGTATACAGGGGTTGTATGGCTACACCTTC
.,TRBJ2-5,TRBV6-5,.,CASSYMGHQETQYF,TGTGCCAGCAGTTATATGGGTCACCAAGAGACCCAGTACTTC
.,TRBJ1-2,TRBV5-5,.,CASSLMREISYGYTF,TGTGCCAGCAGCTTAATGCGAGAAATATCCTATGGCTACACCTTC
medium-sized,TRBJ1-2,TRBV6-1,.,CASSDQGGYTF,TGTGCCAGCAGTGATCAGGGCGGCTACACCTTC
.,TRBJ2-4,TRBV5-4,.,CASSLSFGLGNIQYF,TGTGCCAGCAGCTTGAGTTTTGGGTTGGGTAACATTCAGTACTTC
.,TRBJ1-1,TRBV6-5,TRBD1,CASSRTGVPKTEAFF,TGTGCCAGCAGCCGGACAGGGGTCCCTAAGACTGAAGCTTTCTTT
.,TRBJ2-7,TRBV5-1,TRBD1,CASSPPGQGYEQYF,TGCGCCAGCAGCCCCCCGGGACAGGGCTACGAGCAGTACTTC
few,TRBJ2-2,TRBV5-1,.,CASSGGTFGELFF,TGCGCCAGCAGCGGCGGGACTTTCGGGGAGCTGTTTTTT
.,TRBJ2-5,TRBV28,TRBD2,CATRGEGRTQYF,TGTGCCACCCGAGGGGAGGGAAGAACCCAGTACTTC
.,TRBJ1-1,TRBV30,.,CAWSFPRGVRTEAFF,TGTGCCTGGAGTTTCCCACGGGGGGTGAGGACTGAAGCTTTCTTT
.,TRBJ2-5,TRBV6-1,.,CASRQGFGETQYF,TGTGCCAGCAGACAGGGATTCGGAGAGACCCAGTACTTC
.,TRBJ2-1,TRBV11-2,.,CASSLDFRRDYNEQFF,TGTGCCAGCAGCTTAGATTTTCGCCGGGACTACAATGAGCAGTTCTTC
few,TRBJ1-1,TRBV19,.,CASSIPNGEAFF,TGTGCCAGTAGTATCCCGAACGGTGAAGCTTTCTTT
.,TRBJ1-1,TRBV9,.,CASSVAAGNTEAFF,TGTGCCAGCAGCGTAGCGGCCGGCAACACTGAAGCTTTCTTT
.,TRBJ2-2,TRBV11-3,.,CASSPRAGTSTGELFF,TGTGCCAGCAGCCCCCGAGCAGGGACTTCCACCGGGGAGCTGTTTTTT